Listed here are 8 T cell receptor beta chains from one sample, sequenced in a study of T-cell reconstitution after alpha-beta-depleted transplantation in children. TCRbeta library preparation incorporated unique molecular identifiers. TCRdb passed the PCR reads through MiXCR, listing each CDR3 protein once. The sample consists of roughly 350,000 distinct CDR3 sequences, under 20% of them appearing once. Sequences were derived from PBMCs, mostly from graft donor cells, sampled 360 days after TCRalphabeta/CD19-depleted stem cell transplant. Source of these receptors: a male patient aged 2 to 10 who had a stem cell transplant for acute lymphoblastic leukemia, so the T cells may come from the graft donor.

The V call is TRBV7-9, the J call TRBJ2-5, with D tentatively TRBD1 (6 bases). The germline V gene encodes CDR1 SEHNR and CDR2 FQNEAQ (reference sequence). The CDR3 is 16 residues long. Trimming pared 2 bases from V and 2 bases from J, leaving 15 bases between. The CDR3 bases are TGTGCCAGCAGCTTATTGGTAGACAGGAGTCAAGAGACCCAGTACTTC. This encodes CASSLLVDRSQETQYF.

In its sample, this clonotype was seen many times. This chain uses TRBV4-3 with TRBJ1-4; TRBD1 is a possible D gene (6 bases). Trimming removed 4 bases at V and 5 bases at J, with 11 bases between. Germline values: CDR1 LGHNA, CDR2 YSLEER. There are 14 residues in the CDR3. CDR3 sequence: CASSPDSYNEKLFF. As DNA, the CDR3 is TGCGCCAGCAGCCCGGACAGTTACAATGAAAAACTGTTTTTT.

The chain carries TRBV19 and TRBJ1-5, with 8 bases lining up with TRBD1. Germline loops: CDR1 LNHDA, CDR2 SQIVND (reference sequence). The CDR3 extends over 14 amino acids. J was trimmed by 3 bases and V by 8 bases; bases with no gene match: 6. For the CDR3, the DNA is TGTGCCAGTTGGACAGGGTGGGTCAATCAGCCCCAGCATTTT. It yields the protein CASWTGWVNQPQHF.

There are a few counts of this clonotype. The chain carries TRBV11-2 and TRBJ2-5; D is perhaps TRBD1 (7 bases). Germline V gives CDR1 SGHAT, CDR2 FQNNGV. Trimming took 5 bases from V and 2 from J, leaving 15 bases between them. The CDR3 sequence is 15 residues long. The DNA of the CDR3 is TGTGCCAGCAGCCACCAGGGGGGTGGGCAAGAGACCCAGTACTTC. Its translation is CASSHQGGGQETQYF.

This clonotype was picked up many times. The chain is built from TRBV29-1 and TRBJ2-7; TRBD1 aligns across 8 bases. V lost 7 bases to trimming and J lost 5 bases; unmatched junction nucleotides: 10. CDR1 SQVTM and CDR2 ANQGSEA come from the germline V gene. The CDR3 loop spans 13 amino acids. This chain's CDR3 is CSAIGQGLNEQYF. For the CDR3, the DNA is TGCAGCGCCATAGGACAGGGATTAAACGAGCAGTACTTC.

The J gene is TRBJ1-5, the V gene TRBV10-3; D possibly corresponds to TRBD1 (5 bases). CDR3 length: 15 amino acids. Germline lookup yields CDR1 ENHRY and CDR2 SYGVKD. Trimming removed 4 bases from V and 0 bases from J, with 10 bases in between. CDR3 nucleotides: TGTGCCATCAGTGTTGGCAGGGATAGCAATCAGCCCCAGCATTTT. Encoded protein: CAISVGRDSNQPQHF.

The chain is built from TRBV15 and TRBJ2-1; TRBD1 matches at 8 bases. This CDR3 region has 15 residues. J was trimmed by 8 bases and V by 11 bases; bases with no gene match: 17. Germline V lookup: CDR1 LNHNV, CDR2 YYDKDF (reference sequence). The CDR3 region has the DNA TGTGCCTCTAGATGGGGGCAGGGGGCAATCGATGAGCAGTTCTTC. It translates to CASRWGQGAIDEQFF.

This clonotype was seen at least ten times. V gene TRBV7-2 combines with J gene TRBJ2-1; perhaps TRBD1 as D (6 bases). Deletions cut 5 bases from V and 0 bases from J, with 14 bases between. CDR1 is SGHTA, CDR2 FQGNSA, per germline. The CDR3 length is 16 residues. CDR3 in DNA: TGTGCCAGCAGCCCACTTAGGGGGAGCTCCTACAATGAGCAGTTCTTC. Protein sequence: CASSPLRGSSYNEQFF.